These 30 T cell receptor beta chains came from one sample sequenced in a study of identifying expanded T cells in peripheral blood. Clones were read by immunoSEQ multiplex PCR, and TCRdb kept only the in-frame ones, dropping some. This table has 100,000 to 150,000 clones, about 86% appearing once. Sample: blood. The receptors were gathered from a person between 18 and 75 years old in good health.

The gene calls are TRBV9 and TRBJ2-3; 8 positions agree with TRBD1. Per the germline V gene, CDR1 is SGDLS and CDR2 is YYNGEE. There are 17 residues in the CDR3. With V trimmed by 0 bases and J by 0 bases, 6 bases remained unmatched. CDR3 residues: CASSVAGQGSSTDTQYF. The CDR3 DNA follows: TGTGCCAGCAGCGTAGCCGGACAGGGTTCTAGCACAGATACGCAGTATTTT.

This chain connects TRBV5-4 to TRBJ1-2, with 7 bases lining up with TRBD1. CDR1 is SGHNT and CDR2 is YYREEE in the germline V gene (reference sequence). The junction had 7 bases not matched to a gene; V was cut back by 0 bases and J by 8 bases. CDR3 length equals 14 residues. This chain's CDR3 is CASSLGGQLEGYTF. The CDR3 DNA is TGTGCCAGCAGCTTGGGGGGACAGCTAGAGGGCTACACCTTC.

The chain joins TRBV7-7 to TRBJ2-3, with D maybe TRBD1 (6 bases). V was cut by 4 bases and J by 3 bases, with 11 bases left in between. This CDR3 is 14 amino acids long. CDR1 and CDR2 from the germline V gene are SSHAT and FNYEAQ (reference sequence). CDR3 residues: CASSSGQPTDTQYF. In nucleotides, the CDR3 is TGTGCCAGCAGCTCAGGACAGCCTACAGATACGCAGTATTTT.

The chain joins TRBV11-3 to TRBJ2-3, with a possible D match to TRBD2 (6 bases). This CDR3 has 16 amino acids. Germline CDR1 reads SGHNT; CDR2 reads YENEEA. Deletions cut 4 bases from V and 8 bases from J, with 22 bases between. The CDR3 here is CASSSHSSGSSGTQYF. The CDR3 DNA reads TGTGCCAGCAGCTCCCACTCCTCGGGGAGTAGCGGTACGCAGTATTTT.

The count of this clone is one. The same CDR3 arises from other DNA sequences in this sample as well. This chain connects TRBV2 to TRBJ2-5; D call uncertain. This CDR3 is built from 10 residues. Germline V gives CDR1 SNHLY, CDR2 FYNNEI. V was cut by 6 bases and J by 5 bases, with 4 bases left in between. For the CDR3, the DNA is TGTGCCAGCAGGCGGGAGACCCAGTACTTC. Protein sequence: CASRRETQYF. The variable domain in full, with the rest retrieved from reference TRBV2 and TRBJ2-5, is EPEVTQTPSHQVTQMGQEVILRCVPISNHLYFYWYRQILGQKVEFLVSFYNNEISEKSEIFDDQFSVERPDGSNFTLKIRSTKLEDSAMYFCASRRETQYFGPGTRLLVL.

CDR3 loop: CASSFGTGYSGNTIYF. CDR3 DNA sequence: TGTGCCAGCAGCTTTGGGACAGGTTACTCTGGAAACACCATATATTTT. The chain links TRBV5-8 to TRBJ1-3; 8 bases match TRBD1. CDR3 length: 16 amino acids. Germline V lookup: CDR1 SGHTS, CDR2 YDEGEE. The V and J ends lost 2 bases and 0 bases, in that order; junction bases with no gene match: 4.

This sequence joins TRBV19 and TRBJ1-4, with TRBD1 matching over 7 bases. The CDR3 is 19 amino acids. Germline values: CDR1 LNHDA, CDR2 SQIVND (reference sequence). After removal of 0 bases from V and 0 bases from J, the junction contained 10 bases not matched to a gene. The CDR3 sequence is CASSIDTGTASATNEKLFF. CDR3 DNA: TGTGCCAGTAGTATAGATACCGGGACAGCCTCTGCAACTAATGAAAAACTGTTTTTT.

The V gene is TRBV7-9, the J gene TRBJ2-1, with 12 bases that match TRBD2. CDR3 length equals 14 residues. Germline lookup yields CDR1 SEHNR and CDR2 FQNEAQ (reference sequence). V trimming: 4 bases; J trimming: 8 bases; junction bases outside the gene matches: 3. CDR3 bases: TGTGCCAGCAGCTCGACTAGCGGGGGCGATGAGCAGTTCTTC. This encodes CASSSTSGGDEQFF.

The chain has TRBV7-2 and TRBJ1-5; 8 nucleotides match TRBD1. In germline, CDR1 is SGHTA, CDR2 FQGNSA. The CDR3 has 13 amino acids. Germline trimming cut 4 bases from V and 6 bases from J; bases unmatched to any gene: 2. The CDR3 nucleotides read TGTGCCAGCAGCTCAGGGGGCATTCAGCCCCAGCATTTT. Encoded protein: CASSSGGIQPQHF.

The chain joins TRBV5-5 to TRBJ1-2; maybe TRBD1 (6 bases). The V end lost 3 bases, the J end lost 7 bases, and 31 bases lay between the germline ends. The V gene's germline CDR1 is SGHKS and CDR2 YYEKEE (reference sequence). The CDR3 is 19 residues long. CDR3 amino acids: CASSSAPRAGARAGFGYTF. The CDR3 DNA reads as TGTGCCAGCAGCTCGGCCCCCCGGGCAGGGGCCAGGGCGGGTTTTGGCTACACCTTC. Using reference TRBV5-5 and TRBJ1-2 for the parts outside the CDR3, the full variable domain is DAGVTQSPTHLIKTRGQQVTLRCSPISGHKSVSWYQQVLGQGPQFIFQYYEKEERGRGNFPDRFSARQFPNYSSELNVNALLLGDSALYLCASSSAPRAGARAGFGYTFGSGTRLTVV.

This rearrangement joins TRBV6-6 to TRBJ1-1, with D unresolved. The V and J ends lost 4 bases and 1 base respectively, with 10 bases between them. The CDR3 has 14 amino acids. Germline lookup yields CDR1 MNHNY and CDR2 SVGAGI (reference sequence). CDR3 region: CASSFGRENTEAFF. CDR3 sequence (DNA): TGTGCCAGCAGTTTCGGACGTGAGAACACTGAAGCTTTCTTT.

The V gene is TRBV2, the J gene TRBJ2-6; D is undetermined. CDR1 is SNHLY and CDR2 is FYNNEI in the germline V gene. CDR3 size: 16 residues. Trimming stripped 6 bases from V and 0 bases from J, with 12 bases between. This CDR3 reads CASSYRSGSGANVLTF. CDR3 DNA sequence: TGTGCCAGCAGCTACCGTTCTGGCTCTGGGGCCAACGTCCTGACTTTC.

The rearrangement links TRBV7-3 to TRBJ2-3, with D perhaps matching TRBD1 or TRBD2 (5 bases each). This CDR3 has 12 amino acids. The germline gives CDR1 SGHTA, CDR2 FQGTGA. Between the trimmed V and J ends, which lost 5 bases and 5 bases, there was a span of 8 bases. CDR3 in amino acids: CASSHGGDTQYF. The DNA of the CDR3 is TGTGCCAGCAGCCATGGGGGAGATACGCAGTATTTT.

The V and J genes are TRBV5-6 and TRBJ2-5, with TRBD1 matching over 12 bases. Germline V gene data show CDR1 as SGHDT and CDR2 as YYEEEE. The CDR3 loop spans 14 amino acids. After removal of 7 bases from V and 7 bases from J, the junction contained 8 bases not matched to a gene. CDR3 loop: CASLGTGGDGTQYF. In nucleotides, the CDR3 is TGTGCCAGCCTCGGGACAGGGGGCGATGGGACCCAGTACTTC.

CDR3 sequence (DNA): TGTGCCATCGGGGGCGGGACGGATAGCAATCAGCCCCAGCATTTT. Its translation: CAIGGGTDSNQPQHF. The J gene is TRBJ1-5, the V gene TRBV10-3; possibly TRBD1 for D (6 bases). Trimming cost V 8 bases and J 0 bases, with 14 bases left between them. Germline V gene sequence: CDR1 ENHRY, CDR2 SYGVKD. The CDR3 has 15 residues.

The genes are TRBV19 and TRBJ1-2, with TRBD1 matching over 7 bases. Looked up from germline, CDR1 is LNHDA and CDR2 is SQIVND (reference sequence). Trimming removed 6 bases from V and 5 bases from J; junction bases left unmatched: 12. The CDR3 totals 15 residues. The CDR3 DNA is TGTGCCAGTAGCAAGACAGGGCCGCCGGAATATGGCTACACCTTC. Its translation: CASSKTGPPEYGYTF. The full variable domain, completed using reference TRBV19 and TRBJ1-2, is DGGITQSPKYLFRKEGQNVTLSCEQNLNHDAMYWYRQDPGQGLRLIYYSQIVNDFQKGDIAEGYSVSREKKESFPLTVTSAQKNPTAFYLCASSKTGPPEYGYTFGSGTRLTVV.

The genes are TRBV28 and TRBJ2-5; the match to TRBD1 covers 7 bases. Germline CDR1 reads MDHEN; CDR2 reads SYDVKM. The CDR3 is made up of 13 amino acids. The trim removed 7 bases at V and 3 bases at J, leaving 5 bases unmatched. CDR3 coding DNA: TGTGCCAGCATGCTCGGGACAGAAGAGACCCAGTACTTC. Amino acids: CASMLGTEETQYF. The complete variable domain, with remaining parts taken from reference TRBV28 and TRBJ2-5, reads DVKVTQSSRYLVKRTGEKVFLECVQDMDHENMFWYRQDPGLGLRLIYFSYDVKMKEKGDIPEGYSVSREKKERFSLILESASTNQTSMYLCASMLGTEETQYFGPGTRLLVL.

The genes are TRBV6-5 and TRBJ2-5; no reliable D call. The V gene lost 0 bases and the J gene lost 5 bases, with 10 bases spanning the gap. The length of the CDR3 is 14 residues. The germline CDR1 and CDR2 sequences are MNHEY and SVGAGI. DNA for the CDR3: TGTGCCAGCAGTTACTCGGTACTGGAGGAGACCCAGTACTTC. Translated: CASSYSVLEETQYF.

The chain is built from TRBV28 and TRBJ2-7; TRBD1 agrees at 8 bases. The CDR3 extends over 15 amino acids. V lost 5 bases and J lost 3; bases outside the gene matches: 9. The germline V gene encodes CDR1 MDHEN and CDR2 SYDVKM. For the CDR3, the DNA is TGTGCCAGCAGTCAGCAGGGGGCGGGCCTCTACGAGCAGTACTTC. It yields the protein CASSQQGAGLYEQYF.

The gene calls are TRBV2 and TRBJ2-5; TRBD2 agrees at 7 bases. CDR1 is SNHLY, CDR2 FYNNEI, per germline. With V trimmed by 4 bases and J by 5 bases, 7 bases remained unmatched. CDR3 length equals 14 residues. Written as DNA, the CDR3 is TGTGCCAGCAGTGGGAGGCGGGGAGGGGAGACCCAGTACTTC. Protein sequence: CASSGRRGGETQYF.

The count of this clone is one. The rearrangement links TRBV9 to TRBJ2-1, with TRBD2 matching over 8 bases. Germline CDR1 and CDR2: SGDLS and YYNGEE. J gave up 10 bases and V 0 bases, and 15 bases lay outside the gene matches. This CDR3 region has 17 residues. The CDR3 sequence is CASSVGGLAGSLSEQFF. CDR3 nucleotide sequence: TGTGCCAGCAGCGTAGGAGGGCTAGCGGGTTCACTCAGCGAGCAGTTCTTC.

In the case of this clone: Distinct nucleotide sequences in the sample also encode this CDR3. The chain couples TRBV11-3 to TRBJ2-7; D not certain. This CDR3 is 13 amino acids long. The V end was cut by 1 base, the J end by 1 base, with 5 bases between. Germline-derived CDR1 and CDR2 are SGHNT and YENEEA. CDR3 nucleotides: TGTGCCAGCAGCTTAGGCTCATCCTACGAGCAGTACTTC. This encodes CASSLGSSYEQYF. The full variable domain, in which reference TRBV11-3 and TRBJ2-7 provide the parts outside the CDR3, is EAGVVQSPRYKIIEKKQPVAFWCNPISGHNTLYWYLQNLGQGPELLIRYENEEAVDDSQLPKDRFSAERLKGVDSTLKIQPAELGDSAVYLCASSLGSSYEQYFGPGTRLTVT.

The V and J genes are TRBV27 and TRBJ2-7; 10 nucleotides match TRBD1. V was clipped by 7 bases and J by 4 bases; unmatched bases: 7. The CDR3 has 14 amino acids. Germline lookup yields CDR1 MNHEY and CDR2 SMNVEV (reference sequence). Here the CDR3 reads CASTRTGGGYEQYF. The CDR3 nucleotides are TGTGCCAGCACCCGGACAGGGGGTGGATACGAGCAGTACTTC.

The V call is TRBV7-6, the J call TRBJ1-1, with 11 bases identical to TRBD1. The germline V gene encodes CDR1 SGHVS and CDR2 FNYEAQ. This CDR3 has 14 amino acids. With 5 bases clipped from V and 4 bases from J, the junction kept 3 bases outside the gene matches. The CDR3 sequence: CASSTGTGGTEAFF. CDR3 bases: TGTGCCAGCAGCACGGGGACAGGGGGCACTGAAGCTTTCTTT.

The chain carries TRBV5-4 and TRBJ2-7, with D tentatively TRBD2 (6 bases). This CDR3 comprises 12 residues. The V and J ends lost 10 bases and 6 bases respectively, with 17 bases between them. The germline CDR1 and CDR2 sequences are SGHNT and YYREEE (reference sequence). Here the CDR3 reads CAAGRENREQYF. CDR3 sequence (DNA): TGTGCCGCGGGACGGGAAAACCGCGAGCAGTACTTC.

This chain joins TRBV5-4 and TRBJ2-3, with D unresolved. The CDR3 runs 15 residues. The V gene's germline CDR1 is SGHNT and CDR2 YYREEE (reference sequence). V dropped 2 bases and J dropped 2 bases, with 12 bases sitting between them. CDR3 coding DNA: TGTGCCAGCAGCTTTGGGCAGGCCCTCACAGATACGCAGTATTTT. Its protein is CASSFGQALTDTQYF.

The chain's CDR3 is CASSLRENTEAFF. CDR3 sequence (DNA): TGTGCCAGCAGCCTCAGGGAGAACACTGAAGCTTTCTTT. The rearrangement joins TRBV7-9 to TRBJ1-1; a possible D gene is TRBD1 (5 bases). V lost 5 bases, J lost 1 base, and 8 bases lay in between. The length of the CDR3 is 13 residues. Looked up from germline, CDR1 is SEHNR and CDR2 is FQNEAQ (reference sequence).

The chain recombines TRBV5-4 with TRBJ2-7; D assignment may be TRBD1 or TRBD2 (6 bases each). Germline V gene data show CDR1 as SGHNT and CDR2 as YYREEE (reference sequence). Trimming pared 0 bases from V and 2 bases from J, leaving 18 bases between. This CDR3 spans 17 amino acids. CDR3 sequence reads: CASSLGPGGVNPYEQYF. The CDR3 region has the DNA TGTGCCAGCAGCTTGGGGCCCGGGGGCGTTAACCCCTACGAGCAGTACTTC.

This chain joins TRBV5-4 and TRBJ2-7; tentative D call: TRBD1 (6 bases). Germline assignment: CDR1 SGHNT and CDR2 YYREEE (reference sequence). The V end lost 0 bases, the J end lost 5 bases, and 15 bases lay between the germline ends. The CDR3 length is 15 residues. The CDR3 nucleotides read TGTGCCAGCAGCTTGGACAGGGCGAGTTCGGACGAGCAGTACTTC. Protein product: CASSLDRASSDEQYF.

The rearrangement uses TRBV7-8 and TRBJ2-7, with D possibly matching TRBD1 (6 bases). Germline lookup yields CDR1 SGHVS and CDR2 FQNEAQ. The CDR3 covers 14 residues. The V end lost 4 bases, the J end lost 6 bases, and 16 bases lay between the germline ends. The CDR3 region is CASSSQAGALEQYF. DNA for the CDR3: TGTGCCAGCAGCTCCCAAGCAGGGGCCCTCGAGCAGTACTTC.